The 14 T cell receptor beta chains below were found in one sample sequenced in a study of CD8 T cells in ankylosing spondylitis. In TCRdb, the 5' RACE reads were re-called with MiXCR into one record per CDR3 protein. The data contain approximately 220,000 distinct CDR3 sequences, approximately 16% of them singletons. Regarding the study as a whole: Made up of fewer than ten highly homologous variants, a TCR beta motif appeared characteristic of ankylosing spondylitis blood.

For these TCRs, the target antigens are not known. What was sequenced was blood, either unsorted or a sorted T cell fraction (not recorded which). The receptors shown here come from a male donor with ankylosing spondylitis.

This clonotype was counted a few times. CDR3 sequence: CASRSLGDTGELFF. CDR3 coding DNA: TGTGCCAGCAGGTCCCTGGGGGACACCGGGGAGCTGTTTTTT. The chain is built from TRBV12-3 or TRBV12-4 and TRBJ2-2; the D call may be TRBD1 or TRBD2 (5 bases each). CDR3 length: 14 amino acids. With 6 bases removed from V and 3 bases from J, the gap between germline ends came to 11 bases.

With respect to this clonotype: The junction shows a germline mismatch at one end, possibly a read error. This chain joins TRBV3-1 and TRBJ2-2, with 11 positions matching TRBD2. The germline gives CDR1 LGHDT, CDR2 YNNKEL (reference sequence). The CDR3 consists of 17 residues. The CDR3 loop is CDSSPPGLAANTGELFF. CDR3 nucleotides: TGTGACAGCAGTCCTCCGGGACTAGCGGCGAACACCGGGGAGCTGTTTTTT.

This clonotype was counted between two and nine times. This sequence joins TRBV24-1 and TRBJ2-5, with TRBD2 identical over 10 bases. This CDR3 is built from 17 residues. CDR1 and CDR2 (germline): KGHDR, SFDVKD. V dropped 5 bases and J dropped 2; count of bases not matched to a gene: 10. The CDR3 DNA is TGTGCCACCAGTGCTACCGTCGGACTAGCGGATCAAGAGACCCAGTACTTC. This encodes CATSATVGLADQETQYF.

This clonotype occurred a few times. This chain links TRBV11-2 with TRBJ2-3; D unclear. The germline gives CDR1 SGHAT, CDR2 FQNNGV. The ends were cut back, 0 bases at V and 2 bases at J, with 6 bases in the middle. CDR3 size: 14 residues. CDR3 in DNA: TGTGCCAGCAGCTTAGATCCCAACACAGATACGCAGTATTTT. It translates to CASSLDPNTDTQYF.

This clonotype was counted only a few times. The rearrangement links TRBV28 to TRBJ2-7; D tentatively reads TRBD1 or TRBD2 (5 bases each). The CDR3 totals 14 residues. With 6 bases removed from V and 1 base from J, the gap between germline ends came to 13 bases. From germline, CDR1 is MDHEN and CDR2 SYDVKM. The CDR3 sequence is CASSQGAYSYEQYF. The CDR3 nucleotides read TGTGCCAGCAGCCAGGGAGCCTATTCCTACGAGCAGTACTTC. The full variable domain, its missing parts supplied by reference TRBV28 and TRBJ2-7, is DVKVTQSSRYLVKRTGEKVFLECVQDMDHENMFWYRQDPGLGLRLIYFSYDVKMKEKGDIPEGYSVSREKKERFSLILESASTNQTSMYLCASSQGAYSYEQYFGPGTRLTVT.

This clonotype has just one count. A much larger clone sits a single nucleotide away, making a read error possible. The gene calls are TRBV5-5 and TRBJ2-1; TRBD2 agrees at 7 bases. The length of the CDR3 is 14 residues. The germline V gene encodes CDR1 SGHKS and CDR2 YYEKEE (reference sequence). The CDR3 coding sequence is TGTGCCAGCTGCTTGGGACTAAGTTGGAATGAGCAGTTCTTC. It encodes CASCLGLSWNEQFF. Full variable domain (rest looked up from reference TRBV5-5 and TRBJ2-1): DAGVTQSPTHLIKTRGQQVTLRCSPISGHKSVSWYQQVLGQGPQFIFQYYEKEERGRGNFPDRFSARQFPNYSSELNVNALLLGDSALYLCASCLGLSWNEQFFGPGTRLTVL.

The table lists this clonotype with many counts. The rearrangement links TRBV11-1 to TRBJ2-2; the D call may be TRBD1 or TRBD2 (5 bases each). The V end lost 6 bases, the J end lost 0 bases, and 20 bases lay between the germline ends. This CDR3 contains 18 residues. Germline lookup yields CDR1 SGHAT and CDR2 FQDESV (reference sequence). The CDR3 loop reads CASSLSLIGTPNTGELFF. The CDR3 DNA reads TGTGCCAGCAGTTTAAGTCTGATCGGGACGCCGAACACCGGGGAGCTGTTTTTT.

This clonotype has only a few counts. The rearrangement joins TRBV6-2 or TRBV6-3 to TRBJ2-3, with 9 bases aligning to TRBD2. Germline V gene data show CDR1 as MNHEY and CDR2 as SVGEGT. This CDR3 contains 15 residues. Trimming removed 4 bases from V and 4 bases from J; junction bases left unmatched: 6. The CDR3 loop reads CASSFSGGGPDTQYF. The CDR3 bases are TGTGCCAGCAGTTTTAGCGGGGGTGGTCCAGATACGCAGTATTTT.

The genes are TRBV27 and TRBJ2-5, with D unresolved. CDR3 length equals 13 residues. Germline loops: CDR1 MNHEY, CDR2 SMNVEV (reference sequence). The V end lost 2 bases, the J end lost 2 bases, and 6 bases lay between the germline ends. CDR3 bases: TGTGCCAGCAGTTTAATTCAGCAAGAGACCCAGTACTTC. Its protein is CASSLIQQETQYF.

This clonotype was seen at least ten times. V gene TRBV20-1 combines with J gene TRBJ2-5; 7 bases line up with TRBD1. The CDR3 runs to 14 residues. From germline, CDR1 is DFQATT and CDR2 SNEGSKA (reference sequence). Trimming at V came to 6 bases and at J to 5 bases, leaving 12 bases not matched to a gene. Here the CDR3 reads CSATRGYRVETQYF. The CDR3 DNA reads as TGCAGTGCAACCAGGGGGTATCGCGTTGAGACCCAGTACTTC.

There are many counts of this clonotype. V is TRBV6-1 and J is TRBJ1-1, with TRBD1 matching 8 bases. This CDR3 is built from 16 residues. V gave up 5 bases and J gave up 0 bases; unmatched junction bases: 8. From germline, CDR1 is MNHNS and CDR2 SASEGT. CDR3 in amino acids: CASSPRTGLVNTEAFF. The CDR3 nucleotides are TGTGCCAGCAGTCCTCGGACAGGGCTGGTGAACACTGAAGCTTTCTTT.

This clonotype was seen only a few times. The genes are TRBV15 and TRBJ1-1; D unclear. V was trimmed by 4 bases and J by 7 bases, leaving 10 bases between them. Germline CDR1 and CDR2: LNHNV and YYDKDF (reference sequence). The CDR3 sequence is 12 residues long. For the CDR3, the DNA is TGTGCCACCAGCAACCGGGCGGTTGAAGCTTTCTTT. Protein sequence: CATSNRAVEAFF.

This sequence joins TRBV9 and TRBJ1-2, with a possible D match to TRBD1 (6 bases). V lost 0 bases and J 4 bases, leaving 16 bases between the germline ends. Germline V gives CDR1 SGDLS, CDR2 YYNGEE. The CDR3 has 16 amino acids. CDR3 nucleotides: TGTGCCAGCAGCGTAGAGACAGGTCTGCCACTCTATGGCTACACCTTC. Its translation is CASSVETGLPLYGYTF.

This clonotype occurred a few times. The V call is TRBV7-9, the J call TRBJ1-4; D gene unclear. CDR1 and CDR2 (germline): SEHNR, FQNEAQ (reference sequence). CDR3 length: 13 residues. The ends were cut back, 8 bases at V and 8 bases at J, with 15 bases in the middle. Written as DNA, the CDR3 is TGTGCCAGCCAACGTTCCGCGGAGGAAAAACTGTTTTTT. It yields the protein CASQRSAEEKLFF. Full variable domain (outside the CDR3, taken from reference TRBV7-9 and TRBJ1-4): DTGVSQNPRHKITKRGQNVTFRCDPISEHNRLYWYRQTLGQGPEFLTYFQNEAQLEKSRLLSDRFSAERPKGSFSTLEIQRTEQGDSAMYLCASQRSAEEKLFFGSGTQLSVL.